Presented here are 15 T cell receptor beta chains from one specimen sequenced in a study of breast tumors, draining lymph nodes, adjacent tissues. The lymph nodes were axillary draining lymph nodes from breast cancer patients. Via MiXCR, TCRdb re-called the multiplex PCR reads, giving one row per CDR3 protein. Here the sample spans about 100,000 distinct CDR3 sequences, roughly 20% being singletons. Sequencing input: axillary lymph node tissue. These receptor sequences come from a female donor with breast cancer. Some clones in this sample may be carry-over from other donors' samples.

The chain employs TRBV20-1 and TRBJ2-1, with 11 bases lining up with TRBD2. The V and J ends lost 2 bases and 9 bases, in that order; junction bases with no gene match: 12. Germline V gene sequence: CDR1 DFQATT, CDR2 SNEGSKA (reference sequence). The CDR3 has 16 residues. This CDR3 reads CSARIAGGARPGEQFF. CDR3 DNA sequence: TGCAGTGCTAGAATAGCGGGAGGGGCCAGGCCGGGTGAGCAGTTCTTC.

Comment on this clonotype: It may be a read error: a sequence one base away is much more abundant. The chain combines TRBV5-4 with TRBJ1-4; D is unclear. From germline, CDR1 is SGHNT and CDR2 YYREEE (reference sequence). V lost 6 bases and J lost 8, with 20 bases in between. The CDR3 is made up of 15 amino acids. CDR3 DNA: TGTGCCAGCAACCAGAATGACGGTTTCCCCGAAAAACTGTTTTTT. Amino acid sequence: CASNQNDGFPEKLFF.

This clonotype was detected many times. The DNA of the CDR3 is TGTGCCAGCAGCTTAGAGTCCCATCCTGGAGGGGAGCTGTTTTTT. Its translation: CASSLESHPGGELFF. The chain is built from TRBV7-9 and TRBJ2-2; D unresolved. Germline V lookup: CDR1 SEHNR, CDR2 FQNEAQ (reference sequence). There are 15 residues in the CDR3. V was trimmed by 1 base and J by 8 bases, leaving 14 bases between them. The full variable domain, its missing parts supplied by reference TRBV7-9 and TRBJ2-2, is DTGVSQNPRHKITKRGQNVTFRCDPISEHNRLYWYRQTLGQGPEFLTYFQNEAQLEKSRLLSDRFSAERPKGSFSTLEIQRTEQGDSAMYLCASSLESHPGGELFFGEGSRLTVL.

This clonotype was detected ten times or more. The CDR3 loop is CSARDIPYQETQYF. CDR3 nucleotides: TGCAGTGCTAGAGATATCCCATACCAAGAGACCCAGTACTTC. This chain joins TRBV20-1 and TRBJ2-5; D unclear. The CDR3 extends over 14 amino acids. Germline values: CDR1 DFQATT, CDR2 SNEGSKA (reference sequence). Trimming took 0 bases from V and 0 from J, leaving 8 bases between them.

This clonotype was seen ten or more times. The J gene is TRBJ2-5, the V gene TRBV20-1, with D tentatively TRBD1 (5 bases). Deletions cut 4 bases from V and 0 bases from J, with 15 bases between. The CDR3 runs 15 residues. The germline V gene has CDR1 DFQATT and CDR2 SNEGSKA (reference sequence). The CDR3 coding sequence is TGCAGTGCTATTAAGGGGAACTACAACCAAGAGACCCAGTACTTC. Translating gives CSAIKGNYNQETQYF.

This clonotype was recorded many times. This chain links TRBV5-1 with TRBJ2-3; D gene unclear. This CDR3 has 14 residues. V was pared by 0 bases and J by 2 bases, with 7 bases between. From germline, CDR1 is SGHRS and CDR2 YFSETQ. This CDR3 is CASSLGTSTDTQYF. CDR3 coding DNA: TGCGCCAGCAGCTTGGGAACATCCACAGATACGCAGTATTTT. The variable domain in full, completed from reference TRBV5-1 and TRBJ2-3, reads KAGVTQTPRYLIKTRGQQVTLSCSPISGHRSVSWYQQTPGQGLQFLFEYFSETQRNKGNFPGRFSGRQFSNSRSEMNVSTLELGDSALYLCASSLGTSTDTQYFGPGTRLTVL.

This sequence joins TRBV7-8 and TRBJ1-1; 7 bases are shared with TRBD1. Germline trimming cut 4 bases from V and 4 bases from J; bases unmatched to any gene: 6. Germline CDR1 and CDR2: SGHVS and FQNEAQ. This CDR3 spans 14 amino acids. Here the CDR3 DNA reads TGTGCCAGCAGCTCCCCGACAGGGTTCACTGAAGCTTTCTTT. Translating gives CASSSPTGFTEAFF.

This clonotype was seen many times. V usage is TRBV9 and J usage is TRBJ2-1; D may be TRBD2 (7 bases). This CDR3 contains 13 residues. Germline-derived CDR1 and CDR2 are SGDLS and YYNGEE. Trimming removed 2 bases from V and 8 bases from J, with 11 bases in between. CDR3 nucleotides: TGTGCCAGCAGCGTGGGGGGGGCCTATGAGCAGTTCTTC. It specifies CASSVGGAYEQFF. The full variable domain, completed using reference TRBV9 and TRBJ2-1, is DSGVTQTPKHLITATGQRVTLRCSPRSGDLSVYWYQQSLDQGLQFLIQYYNGEERAKGNILERFSAQQFPDLHSELNLSSLELGDSALYFCASSVGGAYEQFFGPGTRLTVL.

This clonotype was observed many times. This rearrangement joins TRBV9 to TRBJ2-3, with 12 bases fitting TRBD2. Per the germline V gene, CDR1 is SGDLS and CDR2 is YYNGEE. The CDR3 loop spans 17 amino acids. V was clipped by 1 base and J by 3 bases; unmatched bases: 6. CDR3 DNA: TGTGCCAGCAGCGTACCAACTAGCGGGGGGCCGACAGATACGCAGTATTTT. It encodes CASSVPTSGGPTDTQYF.

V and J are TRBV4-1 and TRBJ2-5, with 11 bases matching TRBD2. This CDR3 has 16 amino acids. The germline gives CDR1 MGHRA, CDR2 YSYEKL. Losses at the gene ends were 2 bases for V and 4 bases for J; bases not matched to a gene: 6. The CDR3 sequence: CASSQYSGGAGETQYF. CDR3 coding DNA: TGCGCCAGCAGCCAATATAGCGGGGGGGCCGGAGAGACCCAGTACTTC.

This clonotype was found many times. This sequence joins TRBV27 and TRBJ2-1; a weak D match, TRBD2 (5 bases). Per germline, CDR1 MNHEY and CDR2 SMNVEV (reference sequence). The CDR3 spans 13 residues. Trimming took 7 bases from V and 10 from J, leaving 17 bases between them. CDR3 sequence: CASTPPAGLEQFF. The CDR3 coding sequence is TGTGCCAGCACCCCACCCGCGGGTTTGGAGCAGTTCTTC.

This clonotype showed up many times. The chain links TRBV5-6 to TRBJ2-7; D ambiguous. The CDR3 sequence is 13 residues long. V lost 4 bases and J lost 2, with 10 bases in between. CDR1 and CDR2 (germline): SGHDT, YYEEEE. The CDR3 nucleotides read TGTGCCAGCAGCCCCCCCCGGACCTACGAGCAGTACTTC. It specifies CASSPPRTYEQYF.

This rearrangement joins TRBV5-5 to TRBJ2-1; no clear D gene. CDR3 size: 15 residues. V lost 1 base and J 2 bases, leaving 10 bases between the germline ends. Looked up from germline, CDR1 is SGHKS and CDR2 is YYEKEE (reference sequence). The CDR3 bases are TGTGCCAGCAGCTTGACTATCTCAACCTACAATGAGCAGTTCTTC. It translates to CASSLTISTYNEQFF.

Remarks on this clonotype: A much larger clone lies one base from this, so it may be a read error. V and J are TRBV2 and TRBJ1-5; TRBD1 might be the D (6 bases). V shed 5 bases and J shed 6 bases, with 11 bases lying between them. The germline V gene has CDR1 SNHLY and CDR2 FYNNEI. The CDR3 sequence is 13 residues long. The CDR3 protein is CASSPGEGQPQHF. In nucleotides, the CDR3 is TGTGCCAGCAGTCCAGGGGAGGGTCAGCCCCAGCATTTT. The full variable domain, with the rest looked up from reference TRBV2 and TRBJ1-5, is EPEVTQTPSHQVTQMGQEVILRCVPISNHLYFYWYRQILGQKVEFLVSFYNNEISEKSEIFDDQFSVERPDGSNFTLKIRSTKLEDSAMYFCASSPGEGQPQHFGDGTRLSIL.

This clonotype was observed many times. The CDR3 sequence is CASSQPGQTGEKLFF. In nucleotides, the CDR3 is TGTGCCAGCAGCCAACCGGGACAGACTGGCGAAAAACTGTTTTTT. The rearrangement uses TRBV4-2 and TRBJ1-4; 7 nucleotides line up with TRBD1. Losses at the gene ends were 2 bases for V and 8 bases for J; bases not matched to a gene: 8. The CDR3 is 15 amino acids. The germline V gene encodes CDR1 LGHNA and CDR2 YNFKEQ.